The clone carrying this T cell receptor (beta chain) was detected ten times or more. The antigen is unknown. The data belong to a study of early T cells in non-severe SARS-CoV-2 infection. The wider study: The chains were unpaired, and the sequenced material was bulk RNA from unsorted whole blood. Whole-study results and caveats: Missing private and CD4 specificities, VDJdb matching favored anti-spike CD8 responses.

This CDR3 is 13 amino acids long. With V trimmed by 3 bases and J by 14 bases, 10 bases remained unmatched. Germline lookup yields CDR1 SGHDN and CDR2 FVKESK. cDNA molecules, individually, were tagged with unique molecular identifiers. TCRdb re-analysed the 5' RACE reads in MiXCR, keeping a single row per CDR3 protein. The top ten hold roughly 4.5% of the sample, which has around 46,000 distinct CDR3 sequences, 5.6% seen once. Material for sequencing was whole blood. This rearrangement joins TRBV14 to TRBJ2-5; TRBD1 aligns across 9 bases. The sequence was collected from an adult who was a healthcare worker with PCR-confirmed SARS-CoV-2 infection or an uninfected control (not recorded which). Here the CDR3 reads CASSQPTGTGFYF. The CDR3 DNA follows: TGTGCCAGCAGCCAGCCCACCGGGACAGGGTTCTACTTC.